This T cell receptor (beta chain) is from a study of cytomegalovirus exposure and HLA in healthy donors. Clones were read by immunoSEQ multiplex PCR, and TCRdb kept only the in-frame ones, dropping some. The repertoire holds approximately 230,000 clones, with roughly 87% as singletons. This TCR was sampled from a man aged 18 to 30 in good health and CMV-seropositive. The specimen was PBMCs.

The CDR3, as DNA: TGCAGCGTTAAGGGCCGGTATCAAGAGACCCAGTACTTC. Translated: CSVKGRYQETQYF. The gene calls are TRBV29-1 and TRBJ2-5; D unresolved. The CDR3 extends over 13 amino acids. V lost 5 bases, J lost 2 bases, and 12 bases lay in between. CDR1 is SQVTM and CDR2 is ANQGSEA in the germline V gene. Using reference TRBV29-1 and TRBJ2-5 for the parts outside the CDR3, the full variable domain is SAVISQKPSRDICQRGTSLTIQCQVDSQVTMMFWYRQQPGQSLTLIATANQGSEATYESGFVIDKFPISRPNLTFSTLTVSNMSPEDSSIYLCSVKGRYQETQYFGPGTRLLVL.